The table lists the clone carrying this T cell receptor (beta chain) with a few counts. This specimen comes from a study of T-cell reconstitution after alpha-beta-depleted transplantation in children. This CDR3 contains 18 residues. V trimming: 4 bases; J trimming: 6 bases; junction bases outside the gene matches: 11. CDR1 KGHDR and CDR2 SFDVKD come from the germline V gene. It was with unique molecular identifiers that the TCRbeta library was prepared. TCRdb ran MiXCR on the PCR reads and lists one entry per CDR3 protein. The sample includes a few hundred thousand distinct CDR3 sequences, roughly 21% of them seen just once.

This specimen consisted of PBMCs from the stem cell graft donor, obtained from the stem cell graft. The sequence was obtained from a human donor who donated a stem cell graft to a child with acute myeloid leukemia. V usage is TRBV24-1 and J usage is TRBJ2-3, with TRBD2 matching over 14 bases. The CDR3 DNA reads as TGTGCCACCAGTGACCCGCTCGGGACTAGCGGGAGTGGGGATACGCAGTATTTT. Its protein is CATSDPLGTSGSGDTQYF.